These 8 T cell receptor beta chains were sequenced from one sample in a study of early T cells in non-severe SARS-CoV-2 infection. TCRdb passed the 5' RACE reads through MiXCR, listing each CDR3 protein once. The sample has 45,000 or so distinct CDR3 sequences, about 23% seen once. This sample comprised whole blood, obtained at baseline. The source of these receptors is an adult who was a healthcare worker with PCR-confirmed SARS-CoV-2 infection or an uninfected control (not recorded which).

V usage is TRBV6-5 and J usage is TRBJ2-7; D is possibly TRBD1 or TRBD2 (5 bases each). The germline V and J ends were trimmed by 3 bases and 7 bases, with 13 bases remaining between them. CDR1 and CDR2 from the germline V gene are MNHEY and SVGAGI. This CDR3 is built from 13 residues. For the CDR3, the DNA is TGTGCCAGCAGTTATGGGTCCTGGGGGGAGCAGTACTTC. Encoded protein: CASSYGSWGEQYF.

The chain is built from TRBV2 and TRBJ2-2; D not resolved. The V gene lost 7 bases and the J gene lost 5 bases, with 11 bases spanning the gap. The CDR3 runs to 13 residues. Per the germline V gene, CDR1 is SNHLY and CDR2 is FYNNEI. In nucleotides, the CDR3 is TGTGCCAGCACAGGCGGCAGAACCGGGGAGCTGTTTTTT. This gives the protein CASTGGRTGELFF.

The V call is TRBV19, the J call TRBJ2-1; 7 nucleotides agree with TRBD1. The CDR3 loop spans 15 amino acids. Germline V lookup: CDR1 LNHDA, CDR2 SQIVND (reference sequence). J gave up 0 bases and V 5 bases, and 4 bases lay outside the gene matches. The CDR3 DNA reads TGTGCCAGTAGTGCAGACAGGGCCTCCTACAATGAGCAGTTCTTC. Amino acids: CASSADRASYNEQFF.

The genes are TRBV6-5 and TRBJ1-6, with 10 bases aligning to TRBD1. V shed 3 bases and J 6 bases; nucleotides not matched to a gene: 8. CDR1 is MNHEY, CDR2 SVGAGI, per germline. This CDR3 contains 17 residues. The CDR3: CASSYTGTGAPNSPLHF. CDR3 sequence (DNA): TGTGCCAGCAGTTATACCGGGACAGGGGCCCCTAATTCACCCCTCCACTTT.

The V gene is TRBV5-1, the J gene TRBJ2-1; D unresolved. V was shortened by 0 bases and J by 8 bases, with 12 bases between the two germline ends. CDR1 is SGHRS and CDR2 is YFSETQ in the germline V gene. The CDR3 has 14 amino acids. CDR3 sequence (DNA): TGCGCCAGCAGCTTGGCCAGTGCAGCCGATGAGCAGTTCTTC. Its translation: CASSLASAADEQFF.

There are a few counts of this clonotype. The rearrangement uses TRBV11-2 and TRBJ2-4; D may be TRBD1 (6 bases). The CDR3 loop spans 16 amino acids. Deletions cut 5 bases from V and 0 bases from J, with 14 bases between. The germline gives CDR1 SGHAT, CDR2 FQNNGV. In DNA, the CDR3 is TGTGCCAGCAGCCCACAGGGATCCCAAGCCAAAAACATTCAGTACTTC. It encodes CASSPQGSQAKNIQYF.

V and J are TRBV12-3 or TRBV12-4 and TRBJ2-5, with D unresolved. V was pared by 7 bases and J by 2 bases, with 11 bases between. The CDR3 covers 13 residues. CDR3 region: CASNWLGQETQYF. DNA of the CDR3: TGTGCCAGCAACTGGTTGGGGCAAGAGACCCAGTACTTC.

This clonotype came up a few times. The chain carries TRBV20-1 and TRBJ2-1; D may be TRBD1 or TRBD2 (7 bases each). The ends were cut back, 3 bases at V and 6 bases at J, with 15 bases in the middle. Germline V gene sequence: CDR1 DFQATT, CDR2 SNEGSKA (reference sequence). The CDR3 covers 14 residues. CDR3 residues: CSASRGGVTNEQFF. CDR3 nucleotides: TGCAGTGCTAGCAGGGGGGGGGTAACCAATGAGCAGTTCTTC.